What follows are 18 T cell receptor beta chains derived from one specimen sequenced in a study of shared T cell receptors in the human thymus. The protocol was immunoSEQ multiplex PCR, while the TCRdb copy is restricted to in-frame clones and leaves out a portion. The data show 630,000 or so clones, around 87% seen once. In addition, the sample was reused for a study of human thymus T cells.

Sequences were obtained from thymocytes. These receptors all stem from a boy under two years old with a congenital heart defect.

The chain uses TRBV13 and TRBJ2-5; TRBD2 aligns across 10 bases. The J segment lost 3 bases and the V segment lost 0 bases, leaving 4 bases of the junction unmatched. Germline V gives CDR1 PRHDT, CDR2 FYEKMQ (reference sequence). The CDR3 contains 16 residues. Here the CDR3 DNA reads TGTGCCAGCAGCTTAGGGAGTACTAGCGGGAAAGAGACCCAGTACTTC. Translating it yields CASSLGSTSGKETQYF.

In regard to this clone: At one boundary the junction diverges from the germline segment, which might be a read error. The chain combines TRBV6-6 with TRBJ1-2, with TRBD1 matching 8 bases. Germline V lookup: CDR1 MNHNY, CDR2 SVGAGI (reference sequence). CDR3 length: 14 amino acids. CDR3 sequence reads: CAGSYSTGAYGYTF. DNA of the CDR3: TGTGCCGGCAGTTACTCGACAGGGGCCTATGGCTACACCTTC.

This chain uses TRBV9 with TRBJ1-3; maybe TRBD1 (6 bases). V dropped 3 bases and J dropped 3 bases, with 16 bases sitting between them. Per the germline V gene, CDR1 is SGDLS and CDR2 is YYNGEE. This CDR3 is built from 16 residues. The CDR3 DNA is TGTGCCAGCAGCGACCGGACAGTAGCGCATGGAAACACCATATATTTT. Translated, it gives CASSDRTVAHGNTIYF.

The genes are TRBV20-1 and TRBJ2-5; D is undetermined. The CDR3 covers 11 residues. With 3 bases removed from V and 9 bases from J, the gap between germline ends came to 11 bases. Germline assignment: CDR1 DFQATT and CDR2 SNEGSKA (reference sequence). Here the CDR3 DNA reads TGCAGTGCTAGCGGTTCGTTGGCCCAGTACTTC. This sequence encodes CSASGSLAQYF.

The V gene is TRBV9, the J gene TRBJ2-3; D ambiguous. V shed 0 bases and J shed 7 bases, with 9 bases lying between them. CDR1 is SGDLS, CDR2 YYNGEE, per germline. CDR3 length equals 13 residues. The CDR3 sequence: CASSVGWPHTQYF. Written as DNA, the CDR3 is TGTGCCAGCAGCGTAGGATGGCCCCATACGCAGTATTTT.

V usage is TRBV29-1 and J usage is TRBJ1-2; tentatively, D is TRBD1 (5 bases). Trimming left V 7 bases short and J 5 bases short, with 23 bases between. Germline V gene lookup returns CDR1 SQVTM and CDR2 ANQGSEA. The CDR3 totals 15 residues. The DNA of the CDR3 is TGCAGCGCCGCGCAGGGTGAAATCCCAACGTATGGCTACACCTTC. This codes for CSAAQGEIPTYGYTF.

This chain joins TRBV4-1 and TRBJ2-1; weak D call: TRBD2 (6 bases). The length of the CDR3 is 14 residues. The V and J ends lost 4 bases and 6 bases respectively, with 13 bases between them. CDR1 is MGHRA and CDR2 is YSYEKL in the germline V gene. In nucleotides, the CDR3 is TGCGCCAGCAGCCCTTCTAGCGAACCCAATGAGCAGTTCTTC. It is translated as CASSPSSEPNEQFF.

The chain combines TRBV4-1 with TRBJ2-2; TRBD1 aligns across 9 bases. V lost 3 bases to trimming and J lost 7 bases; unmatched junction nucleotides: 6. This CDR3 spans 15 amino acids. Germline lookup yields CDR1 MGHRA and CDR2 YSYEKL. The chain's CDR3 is CASSHRTGDDGELFF. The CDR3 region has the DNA TGCGCCAGCAGCCACCGGACAGGGGATGACGGGGAGCTGTTTTTT.

The chain's CDR3 is CASSAGLAGLYNEQFF. DNA for the CDR3: TGTGCCAGCAGCGCGGGACTAGCAGGGCTTTACAATGAGCAGTTCTTC. The chain uses TRBV9 and TRBJ2-1; 9 positions agree with TRBD2. V lost 3 bases to trimming and J lost 4 bases; unmatched junction nucleotides: 8. This CDR3 has 16 amino acids. Germline loops: CDR1 SGDLS, CDR2 YYNGEE.

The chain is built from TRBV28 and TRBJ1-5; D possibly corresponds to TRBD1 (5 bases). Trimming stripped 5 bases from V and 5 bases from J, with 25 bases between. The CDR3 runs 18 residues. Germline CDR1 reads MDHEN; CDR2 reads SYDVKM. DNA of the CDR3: TGTGCCAGCAGTCAAACCAGGACCAGGGAATGGAGCGATCAGCCCCAGCATTTT. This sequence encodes CASSQTRTREWSDQPQHF.

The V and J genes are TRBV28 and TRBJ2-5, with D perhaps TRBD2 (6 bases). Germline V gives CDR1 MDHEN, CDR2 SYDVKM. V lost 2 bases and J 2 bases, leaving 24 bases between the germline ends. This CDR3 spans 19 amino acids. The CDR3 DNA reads TGTGCCAGCAGTTTAGCGGGGCTCGGAACACCGGGCCCACAAGAGACCCAGTACTTC. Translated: CASSLAGLGTPGPQETQYF. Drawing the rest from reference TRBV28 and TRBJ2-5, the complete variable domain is DVKVTQSSRYLVKRTGEKVFLECVQDMDHENMFWYRQDPGLGLRLIYFSYDVKMKEKGDIPEGYSVSREKKERFSLILESASTNQTSMYLCASSLAGLGTPGPQETQYFGPGTRLLVL.

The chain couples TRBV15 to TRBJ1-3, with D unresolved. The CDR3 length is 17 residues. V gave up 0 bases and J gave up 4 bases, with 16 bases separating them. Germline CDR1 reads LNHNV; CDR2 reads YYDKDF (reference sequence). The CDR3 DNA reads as TGTGCCACCAGCAGAGATGGGGAGGGCAACGGCGGAAACACCATATATTTT. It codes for CATSRDGEGNGGNTIYF.

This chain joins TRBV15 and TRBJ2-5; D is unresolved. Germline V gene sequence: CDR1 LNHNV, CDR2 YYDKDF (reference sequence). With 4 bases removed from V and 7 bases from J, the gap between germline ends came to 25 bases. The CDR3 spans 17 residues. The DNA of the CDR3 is TGTGCCACCAGCAATCCCCCTGTGCGACTCATTATAGGGACCCAGTACTTC. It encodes CATSNPPVRLIIGTQYF. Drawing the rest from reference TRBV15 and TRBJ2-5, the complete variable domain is DAMVIQNPRYQVTQFGKPVTLSCSQTLNHNVMYWYQQKSSQAPKLLFHYYDKDFNNEADTPDNFQSRRPNTSFCFLDIRSPGLGDTAMYLCATSNPPVRLIIGTQYFGPGTRLLVL.

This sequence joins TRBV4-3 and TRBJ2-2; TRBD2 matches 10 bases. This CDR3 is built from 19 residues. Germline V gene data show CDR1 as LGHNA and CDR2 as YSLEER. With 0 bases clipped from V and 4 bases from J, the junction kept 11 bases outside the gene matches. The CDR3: CASSQDRGAGGPSTGELFF. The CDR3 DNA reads TGCGCCAGCAGCCAAGATCGGGGAGCGGGGGGGCCGAGCACCGGGGAGCTGTTTTTT.

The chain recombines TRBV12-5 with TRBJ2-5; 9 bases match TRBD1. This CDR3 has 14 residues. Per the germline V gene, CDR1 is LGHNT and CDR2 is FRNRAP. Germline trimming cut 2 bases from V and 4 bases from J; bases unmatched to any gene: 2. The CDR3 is CASGLRTGAETQYF. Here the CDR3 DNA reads TGTGCTAGTGGTTTGAGGACAGGGGCAGAGACCCAGTACTTC.

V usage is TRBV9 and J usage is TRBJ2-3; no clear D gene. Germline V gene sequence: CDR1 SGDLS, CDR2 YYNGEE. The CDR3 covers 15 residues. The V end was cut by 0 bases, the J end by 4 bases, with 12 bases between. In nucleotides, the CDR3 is TGTGCCAGCAGCGTAGAACTTAGAAATCCAGATACGCAGTATTTT. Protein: CASSVELRNPDTQYF.

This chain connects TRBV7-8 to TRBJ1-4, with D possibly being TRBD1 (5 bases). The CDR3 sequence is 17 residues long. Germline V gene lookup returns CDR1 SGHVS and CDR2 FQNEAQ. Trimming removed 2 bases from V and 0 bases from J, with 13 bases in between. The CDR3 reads CASSLLWGLATNEKLFF. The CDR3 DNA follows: TGTGCCAGCAGCTTACTTTGGGGCCTTGCAACTAATGAAAAACTGTTTTTT. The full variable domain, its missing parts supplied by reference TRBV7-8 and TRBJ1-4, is GAGVSQSPRYKVAKRGQDVALRCDPISGHVSLFWYQQALGQGPEFLTYFQNEAQLDKSGLPSDRFFAERPEGSVSTLKIQRTQQEDSAVYLCASSLLWGLATNEKLFFGSGTQLSVL.

DNA for the CDR3: TGTGCCAGCAGTAGCGGGGGGGCCTTCTTTGATGAGCAGTTCTTC. Translating it yields CASSSGGAFFDEQFF. The chain couples TRBV6-6 to TRBJ2-1; TRBD2 matches at 10 bases. CDR3 size: 15 residues. The junction had 9 bases not matched to a gene; V was cut back by 5 bases and J by 8 bases. Germline lookup yields CDR1 MNHNY and CDR2 SVGAGI (reference sequence).